A single T cell receptor (beta chain) is shown here with its context. Amplified TCR beta CDR3 regions were obtained using RNA transcripts as template. After a first-round RT-PCR with HTBI primers, a second-round multiplex PCR was run. TCRdb itself ran the multiplex PCR reads through MiXCR, one entry per CDR3 protein. The sample includes 500,000 to 800,000 distinct CDR3 sequences, 35% to 50% of them seen just once. This CDR3 region has 12 residues. The V end was cut by 4 bases, the J end by 3 bases, with 6 bases between. Germline loops: CDR1 ENHRY, CDR2 SYGVKD. The data originate from a study of Graves' ophthalmopathy and Graves' hyperthyroidism.

The V call is TRBV10-3, the J call TRBJ1-1, with D possibly being TRBD1 (6 bases). Sequenced material: peripheral blood. The sequence derives from an adult man with Graves' ophthalmopathy. The CDR3 here is CAISGGHTEAFF. In DNA, the CDR3 is TGTGCCATCAGTGGGGGGCACACTGAAGCTTTCTTT.